This T cell receptor beta chain was found in a study of neurological immune-mediated disorders. The CDR3 consists of 17 residues. CDR1 is SGHKS, CDR2 YYEKEE, per germline (reference sequence). V was clipped by 0 bases and J by 1 base; unmatched bases: 4. The team produced cDNA through 5'RACE using 10-nucleotide random UMIs. TCRdb passed the 5' RACE reads through MiXCR, listing each CDR3 protein once. The data hold around 25,000 distinct CDR3 sequences, with under 25% observed a single time. The chain recombines TRBV5-5 with TRBJ2-2; TRBD1 aligns across 9 bases. This sequence originates from a woman aged 60-75 years in good health. Sequences were obtained from PBMCs. In nucleotides, the CDR3 is TGTGCCAGCAGCTTGGGGTTGGGACAGGGGAACACCGGGGAGCTGTTTTTT. It specifies CASSLGLGQGNTGELFF.